This T cell receptor beta chain was found in a study of blood T cells in healthy people across ages. Study-level results: Samples with more naive T cells showed higher observed beta diversity. Diversity figures derived from one million T cells were judged to underestimate the true value.

Germline CDR1 and CDR2: LGHNA and YSLEER. Trimming took 1 base from V and 2 from J, leaving 11 bases between them. The CDR3 totals 15 residues. A second about 7 to 11 cycle PCR used barcoded and J-beta primers. Researchers report that a template-switch adaptor with 12 random nucleotides tagged each cDNA molecule. A minimum of 2.5 million CDR3-containing paired-end reads was obtained for each sample. One entry per CDR3 protein results from TCRdb running MiXCR on the 5' RACE reads. In the table there are about 2 million distinct CDR3 sequences, about 50% of which are singletons. With regard to this clonotype: What it binds is not known.

Sequencing used blood. The receptor comes from a woman aged 40 to 50 in good health. The chain is built from TRBV4-3 and TRBJ2-5; D not resolved. The CDR3, as DNA: TGCGCCAGCAGCCAAGTTAGTGGACCTCAAGAGACCCAGTACTTC. The encoded protein is CASSQVSGPQETQYF.